The rows below give T cell receptor beta chains drawn from one sample of a study of T-cell reconstitution after alpha-beta-depleted transplantation in children. TCRdb redid the calling of the PCR reads with MiXCR, one entry per CDR3 protein. The sample consists of hundreds of thousands of distinct CDR3 sequences, under 30% of them appearing once. The source material was PBMCs, mostly from graft donor cells, sampled 360 days after TCRalphabeta/CD19-depleted stem cell transplant. The source is a boy under three years old who had a stem cell transplant for acute myeloid leukemia, so the T cells may come from the graft donor. The CDR3 runs from the conserved cysteine through the conserved F or W. The D gene is left open where the match is weak. Some rows have no size entry. The others give once, few or many, or a class for an expanded clone.

TRBD2,NA,TRBV20-1,TRBJ2-5,CSARDPGRASGVVETQYF,TGCAGTGCTAGAGATCCAGGTCGGGCTAGCGGGGTTGTGGAGACCCAGTACTTC
TRBD2,few,TRBV15,TRBJ2-1,CATSRVARLAGASEQFF,TGTGCCACCAGCAGAGTCGCCCGGCTAGCGGGGGCTAGTGAGCAGTTCTTC
TRBD1,few,TRBV20-1,TRBJ1-1,CSAPGAGGIEAFF,TGCAGTGCTCCCGGGGCAGGGGGCATTGAAGCTTTCTTT
TRBD2,few,TRBV29-1,TRBJ2-7,CSGRTSGGSYEQYF,TGCAGCGGGAGGACTAGCGGGGGTTCCTACGAGCAGTACTTC
NA,few,TRBV6-1,TRBJ1-2,CASGPSRDHYGYTF,TGTGCCAGCGGACCAAGCAGGGATCACTATGGCTACACCTTC
TRBD2,many,TRBV7-3,TRBJ2-7,CASSPGTSGFHEQYF,TGTGCCAGCAGCCCCGGGACTAGCGGGTTCCACGAGCAGTACTTC
NA,many,TRBV29-1,TRBJ1-4,CSVETGANEKLFF,TGCAGCGTTGAGACGGGGGCTAATGAAAAACTGTTTTTT
NA,NA,TRBV7-2,TRBJ2-6,CASSSQVGANVLTF,TGTGCCAGCAGTTCTCAGGTCGGGGCCAACGTCCTGACTTTC
TRBD1,NA,TRBV20-1,TRBJ1-3,CSAPDRGSGNTIYF,TGCAGTGCCCCGGACAGGGGATCTGGAAACACCATATATTTT
NA,many,TRBV12-3/TRBV12-4,TRBJ2-1,CASSVGKNNEQFF,TGTGCCAGCAGTGTAGGAAAGAACAATGAGCAGTTCTTC
NA,few,TRBV4-2,TRBJ2-2,CASSQGAGPGELFF,TGTGCCAGCAGCCAAGGGGCAGGGCCTGGGGAGCTGTTTTTT
NA,once,TRBV9,TRBJ2-7,CASSAEGASYEQYF,TGTGCCAGCAGCGCCGAAGGGGCCTCCTACGAGCAGTACTTC
NA,NA,TRBV18,TRBJ2-5,CASSPDAGRLKETQYF,TGTGCCAGCTCGCCCGACGCGGGAAGGTTAAAAGAGACCCAGTACTTC
TRBD1,NA,TRBV25-1,TRBJ2-3,CASSFRGAGGSTDTQYF,TGTGCCAGCAGTTTCAGAGGGGCAGGGGGTAGCACAGATACGCAGTATTTT
TRBD2,many,TRBV20-1,TRBJ2-3,CSASGTRVGTDTQYF,TGCAGTGCCTCAGGGACTAGGGTTGGCACAGATACGCAGTATTTT
NA,NA,TRBV5-5,TRBJ2-7,CASSRIQGGEYEQYF,TGTGCCAGCAGCCGCATACAGGGAGGAGAGTACGAGCAGTACTTC
NA,NA,TRBV4-2,TRBJ2-5,CASSHRGGEEETQYF,TGTGCCAGCAGCCACAGAGGGGGAGAAGAAGAGACCCAGTACTTC
NA,few,TRBV29-1,TRBJ2-3,CSVPPDGTDTQYF,TGCAGCGTTCCGCCCGACGGTACAGATACGCAGTATTTT
NA,few,TRBV29-1,TRBJ2-2,CSVGRGSTGELFF,TGCAGCGTTGGCAGGGGATCCACCGGGGAGCTGTTTTTT
NA,few,TRBV20-1,TRBJ1-3,CSAETVRNSGNTIYF,TGCAGTGCGGAGACAGTTAGAAACTCTGGAAACACCATATATTTT
NA,many,TRBV20-1,TRBJ2-1,CSARTVNEQFF,TGCAGTGCTAGGACGGTCAATGAGCAGTTCTTC
NA,NA,TRBV7-9,TRBJ2-3,CASSVEPGTSPTDTQYF,TGTGCCAGCAGTGTCGAACCCGGGACATCGCCCACAGATACGCAGTATTTT
NA,few,TRBV29-1,TRBJ1-1,CSVEVRQHYTEAFF,TGCAGCGTTGAAGTTAGGCAGCATTACACTGAAGCTTTCTTT
NA,few,TRBV4-3,TRBJ2-1,CASSQDNWGYNEQFF,TGCGCCAGCAGCCAAGATAATTGGGGATACAATGAGCAGTTCTTC
NA,many,TRBV5-1,TRBJ1-4,CASSLKSGYWTNEKLFF,TGCGCCAGCAGCTTGAAGTCGGGCTATTGGACTAATGAAAAACTGTTTTTT
TRBD1,NA,TRBV13,TRBJ2-1,CASSATGTGFNEQFF,TGTGCCAGCAGCGCTACAGGGACAGGATTCAATGAGCAGTTCTTC
NA,few,TRBV20-1,TRBJ1-5,CSANPAEGPEVPQHF,TGCAGTGCTAACCCCGCGGAAGGGCCTGAGGTGCCCCAGCATTTT
TRBD1,many,TRBV6-2/TRBV6-3,TRBJ2-7,CASTYLGTGVEQYF,TGTGCCAGCACCTACCTCGGGACAGGAGTCGAGCAGTACTTC
TRBD2,NA,TRBV7-9,TRBJ2-1,CASGEGSYNEQFF,TGTGCCAGCGGGGAGGGCTCCTACAATGAGCAGTTCTTC
NA,NA,TRBV3-1,TRBJ2-2,CASSRGSWLGELFF,TGTGCCAGCAGCCGGGGATCTTGGCTAGGGGAGCTGTTTTTT
TRBD2,few,TRBV20-1,TRBJ2-1,CSARDVTSGEGYNEQFF,TGCAGTGCTAGAGACGTGACTAGCGGGGAAGGTTACAATGAGCAGTTCTTC
NA,many,TRBV15,TRBJ2-5,CATSRVWKNTQETQYF,TGTGCCACCAGCAGAGTGTGGAAGAACACCCAAGAGACCCAGTACTTC
TRBD1,few,TRBV20-1,TRBJ2-4,CSAGLPGQGNIQYF,TGCAGTGCTGGCCTCCCGGGACAGGGAAACATTCAGTACTTC
NA,many,TRBV7-2,TRBJ2-3,CASSTKQGPDTQYF,TGTGCCAGCAGCACCAAACAGGGCCCAGATACGCAGTATTTT
NA,NA,TRBV24-1,TRBJ2-2,CATSGATYTGELFF,TGTGCCACCAGTGGGGCGACCTACACCGGGGAGCTGTTTTTT
TRBD1,NA,TRBV12-3/TRBV12-4,TRBJ1-1,CASSFSRDREGFF,TGTGCCAGCAGTTTCTCCCGGGACAGGGAAGGTTTCTTT
NA,many,TRBV12-3/TRBV12-4,TRBJ1-2,CASRSHRDPLYGYTF,TGTGCCAGCAGGAGTCACAGGGACCCACTTTATGGCTACACCTTC
NA,many,TRBV29-1,TRBJ2-3,CSVGVGAGSLSTDTQYF,TGCAGCGTTGGGGTGGGCGCAGGGTCCCTTAGCACAGATACGCAGTATTTT
NA,many,TRBV28,TRBJ2-6,CASSRGFGANVLTF,TGTGCCAGCAGCCGGGGCTTCGGGGCCAACGTCCTGACTTTC
NA,NA,TRBV6-5,TRBJ1-1,CASSYSRDGLNTEAFF,TGTGCCAGCAGTTACTCGAGGGACGGCTTGAACACTGAAGCTTTCTTT
NA,few,TRBV7-2,TRBJ1-5,CASSFWPERLNQPQHF,TGTGCCAGCAGCTTTTGGCCAGAACGTCTCAATCAGCCCCAGCATTTT
NA,NA,TRBV20-1,TRBJ1-1,CSAVVDFQGLGTEAFF,TGCAGTGCCGTGGTGGATTTCCAGGGTCTTGGCACTGAAGCTTTCTTT
TRBD2,NA,TRBV4-3,TRBJ2-1,CASAGSGGPLDEQFF,TGCGCCAGCGCGGGCAGCGGGGGGCCTTTGGATGAGCAGTTCTTC
TRBD2,few,TRBV20-1,TRBJ2-7,CSARDTSGGAYEQYF,TGCAGTGCTAGAGACACTAGCGGGGGGGCCTACGAGCAGTACTTC
NA,many,TRBV11-3,TRBJ2-7,CASSLEGVYEQYF,TGTGCCAGCAGCTTGGAGGGGGTCTACGAGCAGTACTTC
NA,many,TRBV12-3/TRBV12-4,TRBJ1-2,CASSFGIRSYGYTF,TGTGCCAGCAGTTTCGGAATAAGGTCCTATGGCTACACCTTC
TRBD2,many,TRBV7-2,TRBJ2-7,CASSLMRGSTYEQYF,TGTGCCAGCAGCTTAATGCGGGGGTCTACCTACGAGCAGTACTTC
TRBD1,few,TRBV12-3/TRBV12-4,TRBJ1-2,CASSPGTGGIGYTF,TGTGCCAGCAGTCCCGGGACAGGGGGCATAGGCTACACCTTC
NA,many,TRBV28,TRBJ1-5,CASTPGGVGNQPQHF,TGTGCCAGCACCCCCGGGGGGGTTGGGAATCAGCCCCAGCATTTT
TRBD1,NA,TRBV6-1,TRBJ2-7,CASSRQGHSTYEQYF,TGTGCCAGCAGCCGACAGGGGCATTCGACCTACGAGCAGTACTTC
NA,many,TRBV14,TRBJ2-1,CASSQRGSYNEQFF,TGTGCCAGCAGCCAAAGGGGTTCCTACAATGAGCAGTTCTTC
TRBD1,NA,TRBV7-3,TRBJ2-1,CASSLQGTGSGNEQFF,TGTGCCAGCAGCTTACAGGGGACAGGGTCAGGCAATGAGCAGTTCTTC
TRBD1,many,TRBV5-1,TRBJ1-3,CASSPGQYGNTIYF,TGCGCCAGCAGCCCGGGACAGTATGGAAACACCATATATTTT
TRBD1,NA,TRBV6-1,TRBJ2-6,CASSTDRVALSGANVLTF,TGTGCCAGCAGTACAGACAGGGTAGCCCTCTCTGGGGCCAACGTCCTGACTTTC
NA,few,TRBV24-1,TRBJ2-3,CATSDPVVGETQYF,TGTGCCACCAGTGATCCGGTGGTTGGAGAAACGCAGTATTTT